One and the same sample provided the 30 T cell receptor beta chains below, sequenced in a study of early T cells in non-severe SARS-CoV-2 infection. Using its own MiXCR run on the 5' RACE reads, TCRdb lists one record per CDR3 protein. Of 80,000 to 95,000 distinct CDR3 sequences in the sample, 12% to 15% were seen once. The sequencing sample was made of whole blood. These receptors were obtained from an adult who was a healthcare worker with PCR-confirmed SARS-CoV-2 infection or an uninfected control (not recorded which).

The table lists this clonotype with a few counts. This chain uses TRBV18 with TRBJ2-3; no clear D gene. Germline CDR1 is KGHSH and CDR2 is LQKENI. Trimming cost V 1 base and J 1 base, with 9 bases left between them. The CDR3 totals 15 residues. The CDR3 coding sequence is TGTGCCAGCTCACCACGTAGCCAGGGCACAGATACGCAGTATTTT. Amino acids: CASSPRSQGTDTQYF.

This clonotype occurred many times. The V gene is TRBV28, the J gene TRBJ2-3, with D maybe TRBD2 (5 bases). Germline assignment: CDR1 MDHEN and CDR2 SYDVKM. Trimming took 3 bases from V and 6 from J, leaving 10 bases between them. This CDR3 is built from 13 residues. CDR3 bases: TGTGCCAGCAGTTTTCAGTGGAGGGATACGCAGTATTTT. Its translation is CASSFQWRDTQYF.

This clonotype was seen a handful of times. This chain connects TRBV7-9 to TRBJ2-7; D not certain. CDR1 and CDR2 (germline): SEHNR, FQNEAQ (reference sequence). V gave up 2 bases and J gave up 0 bases, with 8 bases separating them. The CDR3 has 14 residues. This chain's CDR3 is CASSLSSVSYEQYF. In DNA form, the CDR3 reads TGTGCCAGCAGCTTATCTTCGGTCTCCTACGAGCAGTACTTC.

The chain couples TRBV29-1 to TRBJ2-4; 7 bases agree with TRBD1. Germline trimming cut 4 bases from V and 0 bases from J; bases unmatched to any gene: 3. Germline values: CDR1 SQVTM, CDR2 ANQGSEA. CDR3 length: 14 amino acids. CDR3 residues: CSVVQGVAKNIQYF. CDR3 nucleotides: TGCAGCGTTGTTCAGGGGGTAGCCAAAAACATTCAGTACTTC. The full variable domain, completed using reference TRBV29-1 and TRBJ2-4, is SAVISQKPSRDICQRGTSLTIQCQVDSQVTMMFWYRQQPGQSLTLIATANQGSEATYESGFVIDKFPISRPNLTFSTLTVSNMSPEDSSIYLCSVVQGVAKNIQYFGAGTRLSVL.

In this sample, this clonotype turned up many times. The chain combines TRBV2 with TRBJ1-6; 8 bases agree with TRBD1. J lost 5 bases, V lost 4 bases, and 1 base had no gene match. Per germline, CDR1 SNHLY and CDR2 FYNNEI. This CDR3 has 14 amino acids. The CDR3 reads CASSGQGHNSPLHF. Here the CDR3 DNA reads TGTGCCAGCAGTGGACAGGGGCATAATTCACCCCTCCACTTT.

J is TRBJ2-7 and V is TRBV2; maybe TRBD1 (6 bases). The CDR3 is made up of 12 amino acids. Per the germline V gene, CDR1 is SNHLY and CDR2 is FYNNEI. With 6 bases removed from V and 6 bases from J, the gap between germline ends came to 12 bases. CDR3 residues: CASRSRGFEQYF. DNA for the CDR3: TGTGCCAGCAGAAGCAGGGGATTCGAGCAGTACTTC.

This clonotype showed up just once. The V call is TRBV20-1, the J call TRBJ2-7, with 12 bases aligning to TRBD2. The CDR3 consists of 18 residues. In germline, CDR1 is DFQATT, CDR2 SNEGSKA (reference sequence). J lost 4 bases, V lost 3 bases, and 16 bases had no gene match. The CDR3 reads CSARDFGLAGTKGYEQYF. The CDR3 bases are TGCAGTGCTAGGGACTTCGGACTAGCGGGGACTAAAGGGTACGAGCAGTACTTC.

At least ten counts were recorded for this clonotype. The rearrangement uses TRBV25-1 and TRBJ2-7; TRBD2 matches 12 bases. Looked up from germline, CDR1 is MGHDK and CDR2 is SYGVNS. CDR3 length equals 16 residues. V was clipped by 5 bases and J by 2 bases; unmatched bases: 7. The CDR3 DNA reads as TGTGCCAGCAGTCCTCTGAGGACTAGCGGGGCCTACGAGCAGTACTTC. Encoded protein: CASSPLRTSGAYEQYF.

The chain links TRBV29-1 to TRBJ1-1; no reliable D call. CDR1 is SQVTM, CDR2 ANQGSEA, per germline. Trimming stripped 4 bases from V and 0 bases from J, with 3 bases between. This CDR3 is built from 11 residues. The CDR3 sequence is CSVVVNTEAFF. CDR3 bases: TGCAGCGTTGTAGTGAACACTGAAGCTTTCTTT.

V gene TRBV29-1 combines with J gene TRBJ2-7; 10 positions match TRBD1. CDR1 SQVTM and CDR2 ANQGSEA come from the germline V gene. V was pared by 7 bases and J by 2 bases, with 8 bases of the junction left unmatched. The CDR3 is 14 residues long. CDR3 in DNA: TGCAGCGGCCGTACCGGGACAGGGGCCTACGAGCAGTACTTC. Translation: CSGRTGTGAYEQYF.

This clonotype was recorded a few times. This chain joins TRBV4-1 and TRBJ2-7, with D unclear. Deletions cut 7 bases from V and 2 bases from J, with 12 bases between. The CDR3 loop spans 13 amino acids. Germline-derived CDR1 and CDR2 are MGHRA and YSYEKL. CDR3 nucleotide sequence: TGCGCCAGCACCCCCAGTAGCACCTACGAGCAGTACTTC. Its translation is CASTPSSTYEQYF.

The DNA for the CDR3 is TGTGCCAGCAGCCCATCTTCGAGCACAGATACGCAGTATTTT. Amino acids: CASSPSSSTDTQYF. The chain links TRBV6-6 to TRBJ2-3; D uncertain. This CDR3 spans 14 amino acids. Per germline, CDR1 MNHNY and CDR2 SVGAGI (reference sequence). V was trimmed by 6 bases and J by 0 bases, leaving 10 bases between them.

This clonotype was counted at least ten times. The rearrangement uses TRBV6-2 or TRBV6-3 and TRBJ1-1; no firm D call. Trimming took off 2 bases at V and 4 bases at J, with 8 bases between the two ends. CDR1 is MNHEY, CDR2 SVGEGT, per germline. CDR3 size: 13 residues. The CDR3 nucleotides read TGTGCCAGCAGTTACCGGCCAATCACTGAAGCTTTCTTT. The encoded protein is CASSYRPITEAFF.

The chain is built from TRBV20-1 and TRBJ2-7, with 11 bases fitting TRBD1. The V gene's germline CDR1 is DFQATT and CDR2 SNEGSKA (reference sequence). The length of the CDR3 is 16 residues. V dropped 7 bases and J dropped 6; count of bases not matched to a gene: 17. CDR3 DNA sequence: TGCAGTGGCACGTCCGGACAGGGGGCGGTATCTAGCGAGCAGTACTTC. Its protein product is CSGTSGQGAVSSEQYF.

V gene TRBV3-1 combines with J gene TRBJ2-3; 12 nucleotides align to TRBD2. Germline-derived CDR1 and CDR2 are LGHDT and YNNKEL (reference sequence). The CDR3 loop spans 19 amino acids. V lost 0 bases to trimming and J lost 3 bases; unmatched junction nucleotides: 10. In nucleotides, the CDR3 is TGTGCCAGCAGCCAAGAATTGACTAGCGGGGGCCCCGGTACAGATACGCAGTATTTT. As protein: CASSQELTSGGPGTDTQYF.

This clonotype was picked up a small number of times. V usage is TRBV5-5 and J usage is TRBJ2-7, with unresolved D. This CDR3 is built from 13 residues. Germline loops: CDR1 SGHKS, CDR2 YYEKEE (reference sequence). Trimming shortened V by 1 base and J by 2 bases, and 7 bases separated the two germline ends. The CDR3 nucleotides are TGTGCCAGCAGCTTGTCACCGACCTACGAGCAGTACTTC. Translation: CASSLSPTYEQYF.

This clonotype was seen at least ten times. The gene calls are TRBV27 and TRBJ2-3, with D perhaps TRBD1 (5 bases). The ends were cut back, 6 bases at V and 1 base at J, with 5 bases in the middle. Germline V gene data show CDR1 as MNHEY and CDR2 as SMNVEV (reference sequence). This CDR3 contains 12 residues. CDR3 sequence: CASRTGTDTQYF. The CDR3 region has the DNA TGTGCCAGCAGGACAGGCACAGATACGCAGTATTTT.

Ten or more counts support this clonotype. The rearrangement links TRBV28 to TRBJ1-2; 7 bases align to TRBD1. Germline trimming cut 6 bases from V and 6 bases from J; bases unmatched to any gene: 7. Germline loops: CDR1 MDHEN, CDR2 SYDVKM. This CDR3 has 13 residues. The CDR3 coding sequence is TGTGCCAGCAGCTTAGACAGGGACCATGGCTACACCTTC. Translation: CASSLDRDHGYTF.

This clonotype was observed a few times. The CDR3 DNA is TGCGCCAGCAGCGCAGTAGGGACAGGGGAAGTAGATACGCAGTATTTT. Residues: CASSAVGTGEVDTQYF. The V and J genes are TRBV5-1 and TRBJ2-3; 10 bases align to TRBD1. CDR1 and CDR2 (germline): SGHRS, YFSETQ. Losses at the gene ends were 4 bases for V and 5 bases for J; bases not matched to a gene: 10. The CDR3 contains 16 residues.

This clonotype appeared a few times. The chain is built from TRBV7-6 and TRBJ2-1; the D gene is possibly TRBD2 (6 bases). With 3 bases removed from V and 7 bases from J, the gap between germline ends came to 16 bases. This CDR3 is 15 amino acids long. From germline, CDR1 is SGHVS and CDR2 FNYEAQ. The CDR3, as DNA: TGTGCCAGCAGCTTTGGGGACTTGACATCAAATGAGCAGTTCTTC. Protein: CASSFGDLTSNEQFF.

This sequence joins TRBV6-2 or TRBV6-3 and TRBJ1-2; 10 nucleotides line up with TRBD1. Germline CDR1 and CDR2: MNHEY and SVGEGT. The trim removed 2 bases at V and 3 bases at J, leaving 3 bases unmatched. CDR3 length equals 15 residues. The CDR3 DNA follows: TGTGCCAGCAGTTACGGGGACAGGGGCCACTATGGCTACACCTTC. Protein: CASSYGDRGHYGYTF.

The V gene is TRBV20-1, the J gene TRBJ1-2; no clear D gene. Germline loops: CDR1 DFQATT, CDR2 SNEGSKA (reference sequence). Trimming shortened V by 6 bases and J by 2 bases, and 16 bases separated the two germline ends. The CDR3 has 14 amino acids. The CDR3: CSATSERGNYGYTF. The CDR3 coding sequence is TGCAGTGCCACCTCCGAGCGGGGAAACTATGGCTACACCTTC.

This clonotype was seen only a few times. The V call is TRBV3-1, the J call TRBJ1-1, with D maybe TRBD1 (5 bases). Germline V gene sequence: CDR1 LGHDT, CDR2 YNNKEL (reference sequence). Trimming left V 0 bases short and J 0 bases short, with 11 bases between. There are 16 residues in the CDR3. This chain's CDR3 is CASSQEAGSMNTEAFF. Here the CDR3 DNA reads TGTGCCAGCAGCCAAGAGGCAGGGAGCATGAACACTGAAGCTTTCTTT.

This clonotype was detected many times. In nucleotides, the CDR3 is TGCAGTGTTATGGGCCTAACCGGGGAGCTGTTTTTT. Residues: CSVMGLTGELFF. V gene TRBV20-1 combines with J gene TRBJ2-2, with D hard to call. Trimming removed 7 bases at V and 5 bases at J, with 11 bases between. Per germline, CDR1 DFQATT and CDR2 SNEGSKA (reference sequence). This CDR3 has 12 amino acids.

The chain combines TRBV20-1 with TRBJ2-7; D might be TRBD2 (7 bases). The CDR3 is 14 residues long. V was pared by 7 bases and J by 0 bases, with 16 bases between. CDR1 and CDR2 from the germline V gene are DFQATT and SNEGSKA (reference sequence). In nucleotides, the CDR3 is TGCAGTGAGGGGGGGCCTAGCGGCTCCTACGAGCAGTACTTC. Translating it yields CSEGGPSGSYEQYF.

V gene TRBV5-1 combines with J gene TRBJ2-7; 8 bases fit TRBD1. Germline V lookup: CDR1 SGHRS, CDR2 YFSETQ. This CDR3 spans 14 amino acids. Unmatched junction bases numbered 3, after V lost 3 bases and J lost 1 base. Here the CDR3 reads CASSWDRRSYEQYF. Written as DNA, the CDR3 is TGCGCCAGCAGCTGGGACAGGCGGTCCTACGAGCAGTACTTC.

This chain joins TRBV4-1 and TRBJ2-1; D ambiguous. Trimming cost V 4 bases and J 5 bases, with 15 bases left between them. The CDR3 has 15 residues. CDR1 is MGHRA and CDR2 is YSYEKL in the germline V gene. CDR3 bases: TGCGCCAGCAGCCCCCACGAGACGCCTCACAATGAGCAGTTCTTC. This gives the protein CASSPHETPHNEQFF.

This clonotype has ten or more counts. The V and J genes are TRBV4-2 and TRBJ2-7, with 8 bases identical to TRBD2. CDR1 and CDR2 from the germline V gene are LGHNA and YNFKEQ. The CDR3 is 15 amino acids. Trimming cost V 7 bases and J 2 bases; bases outside gene matches: 10. This CDR3 is CASTSRVGGAYEQYF. Here the CDR3 DNA reads TGTGCCAGCACCTCAAGAGTCGGGGGGGCCTACGAGCAGTACTTC.

The chain couples TRBV20-1 to TRBJ1-1, with D possibly being TRBD1 (5 bases). The germline V and J ends were trimmed by 3 bases and 0 bases, with 14 bases remaining between them. The CDR3 covers 15 residues. From germline, CDR1 is DFQATT and CDR2 SNEGSKA (reference sequence). CDR3 sequence (DNA): TGCAGTGCTAGCGCGGGGGAGCTGATGAACACTGAAGCTTTCTTT. Residues: CSASAGELMNTEAFF.

J is TRBJ2-7 and V is TRBV20-1; tentatively, D is TRBD2 (5 bases). V shed 6 bases and J shed 0 bases, with 21 bases lying between them. CDR1 and CDR2 (germline): DFQATT, SNEGSKA (reference sequence). The CDR3 runs 16 residues. The CDR3 DNA sequence: TGCAGTGCAAATCCAGAGGGCCAGGCCTACTCCTACGAGCAGTACTTC. This codes for CSANPEGQAYSYEQYF.